This entry is about one T cell receptor (beta chain). Its binding antigen is unknown. There are no base qualities to consult, and no much larger clone falls within one base. Including cysteine and phenylalanine, the CDR3 has 14 amino acids. The read is trimmed to its CDR3 DNA, 42 bases read in frame from base 1. Cut back by 3 bases and 7 bases, the V and J ends lie 16 bases apart. CDR1 and CDR2, looked up from the germline V gene (reference sequence), are SGHKS and YYEKEE. Ficoll-Paque density gradient centrifugation was the method used to isolate PBMCs. The sample is drawn from a study of T-cell memory formation after mild COVID-19 (dated by TCRdb to the early 2020s). At the level of the whole study: Most TCR sequence clusters were specific to one of the two donors. In a couple of donors, T-cell clones that expanded and contracted after mild COVID-19 were tracked by sequencing TCRalpha and TCRbeta repertoires over time. Two young, previously healthy adult volunteers made up the cohort, one male and one female.

Study-wide findings and limitations: SARS-CoV-2 specificity was not confirmed for the second-wave clones peaking on day 37. Contracting CD4+ clones were located mainly in the CM and EM memory subsets, whereas CD8+ clones were found to be enriched in EMRA. Only two mild cases were covered in the study, and larger cohorts including severe cases with pre-infection samples were considered necessary. Some responding clones were detected in pre-infection memory, which suggested that pre-existing cross-reactive memory T cells had joined the SARS-CoV-2 response. Clones that contracted from day 15 to 85 showed balanced CD4/CD8 phenotypes, whereas a second wave of clones that expanded from day 15 to 37 leaned towards CD4+.

Sequencing was carried out with an Illumina NovaSeq 6000. cDNA libraries for TCRalpha and TCRbeta were prepared by 5'RACE using constant-segment primers, with sample barcodes and unique molecular identifiers added. RNA was extracted from every sample with Trizol reagent. Libraries were amplified in two PCR steps, with a second sample barcode and Illumina TruSeq adapters added in the second step. Sequencing of the libraries was done on an Illumina NovaSeq, producing 2 x 150 bp paired-end reads. The authors processed their data as follows. Reads were demultiplexed and collapsed into UMI-guided consensus sequences with migec v1.2.7. Using mixcr v2.1.11, the UMI consensuses were aligned to TRA and TRB V and J templates and assembled into clonotypes. Expanded or contracted clonotypes were those called significant by both edgeR and NoisET, with noise models trained on biological replicates. For edgeR calls, the thresholds were a false discovery rate-adjusted p below 0.01 and a log2 fold-change of 1. PCA with hierarchical clustering of max-normalized trajectories of the 1000 most abundant clonotypes was used as exploratory dynamics analysis. Separately sequenced CD4+ and CD8+ repertoires were used to assign a CD4 or CD8 phenotype to each responding clone. TCRdb redid the processing of the public reads, applying fastp at Q25 and MiXCR, and retained in-frame beta chains. Entries that share a CDR3 protein sequence are merged under the most common genes and DNA. The V and J calls here are based on TCRdb, not the publication. Counted in this sample were fewer than 90,000 distinct CDR3 sequences; approximately 15% of them appeared once. The ten largest clonotypes hold roughly a third of the sample.

The sequencing input was PBMCs or a T cell subset sorted from them (not recorded which). The clonotype originates from an adult woman who had mild COVID-19 (a few samples of this study predate the infection). The sample titles of this study are shuffled in the database, so cell type and time point are left out; the donor was told from shared clones. The chain is encoded by TRBV5-5 joined to TRBJ1-1, with no reliable assignment of the D segment. The CDR3 region has the sequence CASSSFMGWLEAFF. At the DNA level, the sequence is TGTGCCAGCAGCTCGTTCATGGGGTGGCTTGAAGCTTTCTTT.